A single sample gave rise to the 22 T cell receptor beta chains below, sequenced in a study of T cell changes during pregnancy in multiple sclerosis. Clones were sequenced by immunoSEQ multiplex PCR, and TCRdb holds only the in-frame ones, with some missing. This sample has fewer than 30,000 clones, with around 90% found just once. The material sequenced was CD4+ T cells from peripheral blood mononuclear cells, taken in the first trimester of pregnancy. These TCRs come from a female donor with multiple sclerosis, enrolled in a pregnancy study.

CDR3 loop: CASSRDWTNTGELFF. In DNA, the CDR3 is TGTGCCAGCAGCCGGGACTGGACGAACACCGGGGAGCTGTTTTTT. The genes are TRBV7-9 and TRBJ2-2; possibly TRBD2 for D (6 bases). The CDR3 runs 15 residues. The V gene's germline CDR1 is SEHNR and CDR2 FQNEAQ (reference sequence). Trimming shortened V by 5 bases and J by 0 bases, and 10 bases separated the two germline ends. Full variable domain (outside the CDR3, taken from reference TRBV7-9 and TRBJ2-2): DTGVSQNPRHKITKRGQNVTFRCDPISEHNRLYWYRQTLGQGPEFLTYFQNEAQLEKSRLLSDRFSAERPKGSFSTLEIQRTEQGDSAMYLCASSRDWTNTGELFFGEGSRLTVL.

The CDR3 here is CASSLGIGLAPNEQFF. CDR3 sequence (DNA): TGCGCCAGCAGTCTGGGGATAGGACTAGCGCCAAATGAGCAGTTCTTC. V and J are TRBV23-1 and TRBJ2-1; 9 nucleotides agree with TRBD2. TRBV23-1 is an ORF, with its function uncertain. V lost 4 bases, J lost 7 bases, and 11 bases stayed unmatched. This CDR3 is built from 16 residues.

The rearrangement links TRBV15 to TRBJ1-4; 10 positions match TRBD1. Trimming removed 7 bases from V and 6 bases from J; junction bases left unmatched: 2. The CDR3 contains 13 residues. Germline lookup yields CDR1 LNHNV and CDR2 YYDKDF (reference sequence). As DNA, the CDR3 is TGTGCCACCAAGGGACAGGGGTATGAAAAACTGTTTTTT. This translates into CATKGQGYEKLFF.

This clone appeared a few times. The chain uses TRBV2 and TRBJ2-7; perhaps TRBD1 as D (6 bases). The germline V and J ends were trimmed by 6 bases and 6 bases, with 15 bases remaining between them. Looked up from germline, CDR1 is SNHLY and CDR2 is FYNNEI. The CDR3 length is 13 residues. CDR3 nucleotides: TGTGCCAGCAGGGGGACACAGGGTGGCGAGCAGTACTTC. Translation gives CASRGTQGGEQYF.

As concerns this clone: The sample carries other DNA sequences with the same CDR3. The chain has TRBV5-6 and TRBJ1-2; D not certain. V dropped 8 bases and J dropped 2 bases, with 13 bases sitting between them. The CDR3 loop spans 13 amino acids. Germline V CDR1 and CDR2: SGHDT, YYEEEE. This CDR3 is CASGPGVNYGYTF. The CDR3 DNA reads TGTGCCAGTGGCCCCGGGGTAAACTATGGCTACACCTTC.

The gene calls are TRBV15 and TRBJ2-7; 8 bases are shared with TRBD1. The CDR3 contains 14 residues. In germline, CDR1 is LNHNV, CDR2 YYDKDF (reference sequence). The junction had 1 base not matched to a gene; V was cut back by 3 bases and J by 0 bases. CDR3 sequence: CATSRTGASYEQYF. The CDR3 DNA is TGTGCCACCAGCAGGACAGGGGCCTCCTACGAGCAGTACTTC.

CDR3 nucleotides: TGTGCCAGCAGCTTAGGTAGTACAGGGGGGGATCAGCCCCAGCATTTT. Encoded protein: CASSLGSTGGDQPQHF. V is TRBV11-2 and J is TRBJ1-5; 8 bases are a match to TRBD1. The junction had 7 bases not matched to a gene; V was cut back by 1 base and J by 5 bases. Germline V gene data show CDR1 as SGHAT and CDR2 as FQNNGV. This CDR3 is built from 16 residues.

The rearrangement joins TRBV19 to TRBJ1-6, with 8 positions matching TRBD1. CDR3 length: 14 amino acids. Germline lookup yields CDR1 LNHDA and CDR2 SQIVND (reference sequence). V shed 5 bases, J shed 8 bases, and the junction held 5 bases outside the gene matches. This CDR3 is CASSLRQGYSPLHF. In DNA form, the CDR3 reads TGTGCCAGTAGTCTCAGACAGGGGTATTCACCCCTCCACTTT.

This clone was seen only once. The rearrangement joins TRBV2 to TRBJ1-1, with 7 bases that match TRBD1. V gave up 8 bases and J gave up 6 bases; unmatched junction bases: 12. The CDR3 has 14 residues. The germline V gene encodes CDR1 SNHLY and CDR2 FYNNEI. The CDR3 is CASLRDSLVSEAFF. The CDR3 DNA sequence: TGTGCCAGCCTACGGGACAGCCTCGTTTCTGAAGCTTTCTTT.

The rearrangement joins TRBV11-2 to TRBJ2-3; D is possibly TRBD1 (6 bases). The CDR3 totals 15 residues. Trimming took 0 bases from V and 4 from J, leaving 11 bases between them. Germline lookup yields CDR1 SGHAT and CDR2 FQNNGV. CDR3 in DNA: TGTGCCAGCAGCTTAGATAAGGGGGAATCAGATACGCAGTATTTT. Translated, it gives CASSLDKGESDTQYF. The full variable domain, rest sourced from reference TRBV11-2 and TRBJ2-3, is EAGVAQSPRYKIIEKRQSVAFWCNPISGHATLYWYQQILGQGPKLLIQFQNNGVVDDSQLPKDRFSAERLKGVDSTLKIQPAKLEDSAVYLCASSLDKGESDTQYFGPGTRLTVL.

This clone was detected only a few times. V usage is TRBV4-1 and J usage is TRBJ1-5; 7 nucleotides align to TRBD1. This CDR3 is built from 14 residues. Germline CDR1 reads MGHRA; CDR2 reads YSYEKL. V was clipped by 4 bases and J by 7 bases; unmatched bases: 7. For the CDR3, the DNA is TGCGCCAGCAGCCTCATGACAGGGACCCAGCCCCAGCATTTT. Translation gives CASSLMTGTQPQHF.

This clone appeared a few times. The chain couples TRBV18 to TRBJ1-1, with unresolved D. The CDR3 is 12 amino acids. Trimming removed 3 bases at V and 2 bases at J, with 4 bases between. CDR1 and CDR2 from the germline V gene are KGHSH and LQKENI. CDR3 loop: CASSPPNTEAFF. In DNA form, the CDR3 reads TGTGCCAGCTCACCCCCTAACACTGAAGCTTTCTTT.

CDR3 protein: CASSFSGTPPYEQYF. CDR3 coding DNA: TGTGCCAGCAGCTTCTCCGGGACTCCTCCCTACGAGCAGTACTTC. V gene TRBV7-2 combines with J gene TRBJ2-7, with TRBD2 as a possible D gene (6 bases). Trimming shortened V by 3 bases and J by 2 bases, and 14 bases separated the two germline ends. CDR3 length: 15 residues. CDR1 is SGHTA, CDR2 FQGNSA, per germline.

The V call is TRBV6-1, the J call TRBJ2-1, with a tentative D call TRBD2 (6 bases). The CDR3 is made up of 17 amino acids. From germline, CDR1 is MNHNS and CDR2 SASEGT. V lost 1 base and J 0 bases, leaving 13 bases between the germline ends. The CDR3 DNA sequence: TGTGCCAGCAGTGAAGTACCCCTCGGGAGCTCCTACAATGAGCAGTTCTTC. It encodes CASSEVPLGSSYNEQFF.

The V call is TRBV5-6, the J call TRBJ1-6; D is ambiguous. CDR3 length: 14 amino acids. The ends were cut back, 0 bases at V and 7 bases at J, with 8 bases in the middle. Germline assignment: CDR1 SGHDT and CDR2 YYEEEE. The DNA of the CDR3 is TGTGCCAGCAGCTTGGTACAGACAAATTCACCCCTCCACTTT. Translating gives CASSLVQTNSPLHF.

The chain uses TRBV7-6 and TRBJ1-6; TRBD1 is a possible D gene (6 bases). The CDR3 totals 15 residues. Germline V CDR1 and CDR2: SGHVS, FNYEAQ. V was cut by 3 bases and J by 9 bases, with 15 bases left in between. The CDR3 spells CASSLDRYLGSPLHF. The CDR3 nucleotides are TGTGCCAGCAGCTTGGACAGATACTTGGGTTCACCCCTCCACTTT.

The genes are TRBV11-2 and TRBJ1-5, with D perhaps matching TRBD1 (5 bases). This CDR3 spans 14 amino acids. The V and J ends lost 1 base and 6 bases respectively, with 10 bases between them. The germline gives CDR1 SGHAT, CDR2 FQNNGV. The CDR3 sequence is CASSLAGGGQPQHF. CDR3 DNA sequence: TGTGCCAGCAGCTTAGCCGGGGGAGGTCAGCCCCAGCATTTT.

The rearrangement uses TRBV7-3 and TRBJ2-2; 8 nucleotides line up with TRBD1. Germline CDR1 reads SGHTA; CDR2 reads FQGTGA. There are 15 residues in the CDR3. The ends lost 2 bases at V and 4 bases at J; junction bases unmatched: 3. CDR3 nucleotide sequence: TGTGCCAGCAGCTTAGCAGGGGGCGGCACCGGGGAGCTGTTTTTT. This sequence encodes CASSLAGGGTGELFF. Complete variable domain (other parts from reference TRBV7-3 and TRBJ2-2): GAGVSQTPSNKVTEKGKYVELRCDPISGHTALYWYRQSLGQGPEFLIYFQGTGAADDSGLPNDRFFAVRPEGSVSTLKIQRTERGDSAVYLCASSLAGGGTGELFFGEGSRLTVL.

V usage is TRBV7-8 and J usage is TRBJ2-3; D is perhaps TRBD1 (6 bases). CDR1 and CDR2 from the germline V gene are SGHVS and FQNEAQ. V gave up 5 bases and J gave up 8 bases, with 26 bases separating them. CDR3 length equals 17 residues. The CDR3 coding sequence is TGTGCCAGCAGCCAAGGGGCAGGGGAAGATGCTGCAGGTACGCAGTATTTT. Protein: CASSQGAGEDAAGTQYF.

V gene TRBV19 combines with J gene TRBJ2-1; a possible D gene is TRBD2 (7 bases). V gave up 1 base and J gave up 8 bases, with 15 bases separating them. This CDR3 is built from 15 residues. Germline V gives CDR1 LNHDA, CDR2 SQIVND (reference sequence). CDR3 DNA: TGTGCCAGTAGTATAGGATCAGGGGCGGGGGATGAGCAGTTCTTC. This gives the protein CASSIGSGAGDEQFF.

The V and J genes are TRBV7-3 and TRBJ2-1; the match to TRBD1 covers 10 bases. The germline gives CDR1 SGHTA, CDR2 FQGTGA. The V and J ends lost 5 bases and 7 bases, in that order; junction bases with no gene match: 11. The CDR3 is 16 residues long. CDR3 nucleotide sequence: TGTGCCAGCAGCGCCCCGCCGGGACAGGGGCTTAATGAGCAGTTCTTC. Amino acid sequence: CASSAPPGQGLNEQFF.

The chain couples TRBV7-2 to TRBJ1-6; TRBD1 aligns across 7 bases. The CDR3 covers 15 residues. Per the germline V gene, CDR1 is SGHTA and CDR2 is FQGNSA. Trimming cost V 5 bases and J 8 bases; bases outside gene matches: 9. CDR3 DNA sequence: TGTGCCAGCAGCCCCCGGGCCAGGGGGTATTCACCCCTCCACTTT. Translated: CASSPRARGYSPLHF.